Sequencing of this T cell receptor (beta chain) was carried out in a study of T cell responses to AZD1222 COVID-19 vaccine. The data were produced by immunoSEQ multiplex PCR, yet TCRdb's version contains in-frame clones alone and is incomplete. The sample carries some 170,000 clones, roughly 94% recorded once. General study points: Donors were mostly white British, more females; clonal diversity possibly underestimated. Spike-specific TCR breadth rose after two AZD1222 doses, and depth rose as well. Across spike, vaccine-associated CD4 TCRs were found, dominant at 160-218 and 743-854.

A remark on this clone: What it binds is not known.

Germline CDR1 is SNHLY and CDR2 is FYNNEI. With 6 bases clipped from V and 7 bases from J, the junction kept 4 bases outside the gene matches. The CDR3 has 13 amino acids. The sequences come from peripheral blood, collected 28 days after the second AZD1222 dose. This TCR came from an adult who received the AZD1222 COVID-19 vaccine. This chain connects TRBV2 to TRBJ1-2, with TRBD1 matching 11 bases. This CDR3 reads CASRDRGLGGYTF. The CDR3 DNA reads as TGTGCCAGCAGGGACAGGGGGCTGGGTGGCTACACCTTC.